The clone carrying this TCR beta chain was counted once. The sample originates from a study of shared clonotypes between healthy human individuals. Template amounts of around 270 ng DNA, 25,000 to 30,000 T cell genomes, were employed in unsorted PBMC replicate PCRs. Original data processing: Filtering of immunoSEQ junctional sequences could not match full-length read filtering. Data came from immunoSEQ multiplex PCR; TCRdb stores just in-frame clones and leaves some out. Clone size and V and J calls were adopted from that table, with D and trimming inferred from the DNA. The table includes about 490,000 clones, around 79% detected once. Researchers drew on tens of millions of PBMCs for genomic DNA from unsorted samples. CDR1 and CDR2 from the germline V gene are MNHEY and SMNVEV (reference sequence). V gave up 1 base and J gave up 7 bases; unmatched junction bases: 10. This CDR3 has 16 amino acids.

The origin of this receptor is a woman between 40 and 55 years old in good health. Some clones in this sample may be carry-over from other donors' samples. Sample: PBMCs. The V and J genes are TRBV27 and TRBJ2-5, with TRBD2 identical over 9 bases. This CDR3 is CASSLFGGRAFGTQYF. CDR3 sequence (DNA): TGTGCCAGCAGTTTATTTGGCGGGAGGGCGTTTGGGACCCAGTACTTC.